This TCR beta chain derives from a study of PD-1 blockade in classical Hodgkin lymphoma. CDR1 and CDR2 (germline): LGHNT, FRNRAP. V was trimmed by 7 bases and J by 3 bases, leaving 7 bases between them. This CDR3 region has 12 residues. TCRdb's copy holds only in-frame clones and misses some; the assay was immunoSEQ multiplex PCR. The table shows tens of thousands of clones, with roughly three quarters occurring only once. Study-level results: Patients with a complete response exhibited baseline diversity comparable to newly diagnosed patients. Repertoire differences have undefined causes, possibly disease activity or prior therapy. Compared with baseline, CD4+ but not CD8+ TCR diversity had risen significantly by C4D1.

Documented time point: cycle 4 day 1 (C4D1), after around six weeks of nivolumab. There was relapse after autologous stem cell transplantation in every patient, and there was variation in brentuximab vedotin exposure. On this clone itself: Its antigen is not known.

The TCR comes from a human donor with classical Hodgkin lymphoma. V gene TRBV12-5 combines with J gene TRBJ1-5; TRBD1 is a possible D gene (6 bases). This sample comprised peripheral blood mononuclear cells (PBMCs), obtained before the fourth cycle of nivolumab. The CDR3 bases are TGTGCTAGTGACAGGGACAATCAGCCCCAGCATTTT. It encodes CASDRDNQPQHF.